Following are 25 T cell receptor beta chains from one sample sequenced in a study of cytomegalovirus exposure and HLA in healthy donors. In the PCR, 60 Vbeta and 13 Jbeta primers were used. The repertoire was sequenced with immunoSEQ multiplex PCR; TCRdb's copy has only in-frame clones and lacks some. The table for this sample gives around 110,000 clones. Sequenced: PBMCs. Receptor source: a man aged 25 to 40 in good health and CMV-seronegative.

The chain joins TRBV6-5 to TRBJ2-5; 7 bases fit TRBD2. This CDR3 is built from 15 residues. Germline CDR1 is MNHEY and CDR2 is SVGAGI. Losses at the gene ends were 5 bases for V and 6 bases for J; bases not matched to a gene: 12. The DNA of the CDR3 is TGTGCCAGCAGTCCGTCTATGACCGGGGGGAAGACCCAGTACTTC. Amino acids: CASSPSMTGGKTQYF.

The chain links TRBV2 to TRBJ2-3; TRBD2 matches at 9 bases. Trimming removed 6 bases from V and 1 base from J; junction bases left unmatched: 2. CDR3 length equals 14 residues. CDR1 is SNHLY, CDR2 FYNNEI, per germline. CDR3 sequence: CASRIAGGTDTQYF. CDR3 nucleotides: TGTGCCAGCAGAATAGCGGGGGGCACAGATACGCAGTATTTT. Variable domain in full (rest from reference TRBV2 and TRBJ2-3): EPEVTQTPSHQVTQMGQEVILRCVPISNHLYFYWYRQILGQKVEFLVSFYNNEISEKSEIFDDQFSVERPDGSNFTLKIRSTKLEDSAMYFCASRIAGGTDTQYFGPGTRLTVL.

V and J are TRBV11-1 and TRBJ2-1, with 12 positions matching TRBD2. The CDR3 sequence is 17 residues long. Per germline, CDR1 SGHAT and CDR2 FQDESV (reference sequence). Unmatched junction bases numbered 14, after V lost 5 bases and J lost 9 bases. CDR3 sequence reads: CASSPGLAGFWVGEQFF. The CDR3 DNA is TGTGCCAGCAGCCCAGGACTAGCGGGGTTTTGGGTAGGTGAGCAGTTCTTC.

V and J are TRBV5-6 and TRBJ1-2; possibly TRBD1 for D (5 bases). With 4 bases removed from V and 2 bases from J, the gap between germline ends came to 15 bases. Germline lookup yields CDR1 SGHDT and CDR2 YYEEEE. This CDR3 region has 15 residues. CDR3 sequence: CASSAESGVNYGYTF. DNA for the CDR3: TGTGCCAGCAGCGCCGAATCGGGGGTAAACTATGGCTACACCTTC.

The chain links TRBV5-1 to TRBJ1-1; D call uncertain. The CDR3 runs 14 residues. Germline V CDR1 and CDR2: SGHRS, YFSETQ. Trimming removed 3 bases at V and 1 base at J, with 10 bases between. The CDR3 sequence is CASSSGNRNTEAFF. DNA for the CDR3: TGCGCCAGCAGCTCCGGGAACCGGAACACTGAAGCTTTCTTT.

CDR3 nucleotides: TGTGCCAGCTCACCTACTAGCGGGGGGGCTAATGAGCAGTACTTC. Translation gives CASSPTSGGANEQYF. J is TRBJ2-7 and V is TRBV18; 13 nucleotides match TRBD2. The length of the CDR3 is 15 residues. V lost 3 bases to trimming and J lost 7 bases; unmatched junction nucleotides: 6. Germline CDR1 KGHSH, CDR2 LQKENI.

The rearrangement links TRBV7-9 to TRBJ2-7, with D possibly being TRBD2 (6 bases). The V gene lost 3 bases and the J gene lost 4 bases, with 10 bases spanning the gap. This CDR3 is 13 amino acids long. Germline-derived CDR1 and CDR2 are SEHNR and FQNEAQ (reference sequence). CDR3 nucleotides: TGTGCCAGCAGCTTGGCGGGACTGTACGAGCAGTACTTC. Translation gives CASSLAGLYEQYF.

The chain uses TRBV11-3 and TRBJ2-2, with D unresolved. The CDR3 consists of 16 residues. V was pared by 5 bases and J by 2 bases, with 15 bases between. CDR1 is SGHNT, CDR2 YENEEA, per germline. CDR3 nucleotides: TGTGCCAGCAGCCCCTTCGGGTCTAAAAACACCGGGGAGCTGTTTTTT. As protein: CASSPFGSKNTGELFF.

The rearrangement joins TRBV5-1 to TRBJ1-2; 8 bases map to TRBD1. The germline CDR1 and CDR2 sequences are SGHRS and YFSETQ. Trimming removed 4 bases from V and 4 bases from J; junction bases left unmatched: 6. The CDR3 has 14 residues. CDR3: CASSAGQGSYGYTF. The CDR3 DNA follows: TGCGCCAGCAGCGCCGGACAGGGAAGCTATGGCTACACCTTC.

The gene calls are TRBV29-1 and TRBJ1-1; D might be TRBD1 (5 bases). Germline assignment: CDR1 SQVTM and CDR2 ANQGSEA. V lost 4 bases to trimming and J lost 0 bases, with 9 bases between them. This CDR3 is 13 amino acids long. The CDR3 DNA reads as TGCAGCGTTGGACAGCGTTTGAACACTGAAGCTTTCTTT. Its protein product is CSVGQRLNTEAFF.

The V gene is TRBV7-9, the J gene TRBJ2-7; TRBD1 might be the D (8 bases). The CDR3 is made up of 15 amino acids. V was shortened by 5 bases and J by 4 bases, with 18 bases between the two germline ends. The germline CDR1 and CDR2 sequences are SEHNR and FQNEAQ (reference sequence). The CDR3, as DNA: TGTGCCAGCAGCCCACAGGGGGGGACATCTTACGAGCAGTACTTC. This sequence encodes CASSPQGGTSYEQYF.

The rearrangement links TRBV5-1 to TRBJ2-1, with 7 bases fitting TRBD1. From germline, CDR1 is SGHRS and CDR2 YFSETQ. The ends lost 7 bases at V and 5 bases at J; junction bases unmatched: 9. There are 14 residues in the CDR3. CDR3 DNA sequence: TGCGCCAGCTGTTACGGACAGGCCGACAATGAGCAGTTCTTC. It encodes CASCYGQADNEQFF.

The chain couples TRBV28 to TRBJ1-2; 8 bases are a match to TRBD1. The ends lost 6 bases at V and 0 bases at J; junction bases unmatched: 6. This CDR3 comprises 15 residues. Per the germline V gene, CDR1 is MDHEN and CDR2 is SYDVKM. The CDR3 sequence is CASRHGQGANYGYTF. In nucleotides, the CDR3 is TGTGCCAGCAGACACGGACAGGGAGCTAACTATGGCTACACCTTC.

V gene TRBV29-1 combines with J gene TRBJ2-3; tentatively, D is TRBD2 (5 bases). CDR3 length equals 13 residues. V shed 6 bases and J shed 6 bases, with 16 bases lying between them. Germline CDR1 reads SQVTM; CDR2 reads ANQGSEA. This CDR3 is CSVVLGTGDTQYF. In DNA form, the CDR3 reads TGCAGCGTCGTACTGGGCACGGGGGATACGCAGTATTTT.

The rearrangement links TRBV20-1 to TRBJ2-3; D gene ambiguous. Germline-derived CDR1 and CDR2 are DFQATT and SNEGSKA (reference sequence). V dropped 3 bases and J dropped 5 bases, with 3 bases sitting between them. This CDR3 is built from 10 residues. CDR3 loop: CSASRDTQYF. The CDR3 coding sequence is TGCAGTGCTAGTAGAGATACGCAGTATTTT.

This sequence joins TRBV18 and TRBJ2-7; D may be TRBD1 (6 bases). V gave up 3 bases and J gave up 0 bases, with 9 bases separating them. The germline CDR1 and CDR2 sequences are KGHSH and LQKENI. The CDR3 has 14 amino acids. The CDR3 DNA reads as TGTGCCAGCTCACCCCAGGGGAGCTCCTACGAGCAGTACTTC. It encodes CASSPQGSSYEQYF.

Of note for this clone: At one end the junction does not follow the germline gene, possibly because of a read error. The chain employs TRBV27 and TRBJ2-1; possibly TRBD1 for D (5 bases). This CDR3 has 16 amino acids. In germline, CDR1 is MNHEY, CDR2 SMNVEV (reference sequence). The CDR3 sequence: CASSLRQIMKNNEQFF. The CDR3 DNA reads as TGTGCCAGCAGTTTAAGACAGATCATGAAGAACAACGAGCAGTTCTTC.

This chain connects TRBV5-1 to TRBJ2-3; weak D call: TRBD2 (7 bases). Trimming took off 7 bases at V and 3 bases at J, with 21 bases between the two ends. In germline, CDR1 is SGHRS, CDR2 YFSETQ. The CDR3 is made up of 16 amino acids. CDR3 residues: CASALRGAEDTDTQYF. The CDR3, as DNA: TGCGCCAGCGCATTACGGGGGGCGGAGGATACAGATACGCAGTATTTT.

The chain combines TRBV19 with TRBJ1-1; D is undetermined. CDR3 size: 15 residues. Trimming stripped 5 bases from V and 0 bases from J, with 13 bases between. Germline values: CDR1 LNHDA, CDR2 SQIVND (reference sequence). CDR3 residues: CASSPPEVMNTEAFF. The CDR3 coding sequence is TGTGCCAGTAGTCCGCCTGAGGTCATGAACACTGAAGCTTTCTTT. Looking up the rest from reference TRBV19 and TRBJ1-1 gives the full variable domain: DGGITQSPKYLFRKEGQNVTLSCEQNLNHDAMYWYRQDPGQGLRLIYYSQIVNDFQKGDIAEGYSVSREKKESFPLTVTSAQKNPTAFYLCASSPPEVMNTEAFFGQGTRLTVV.

This rearrangement joins TRBV6-5 to TRBJ2-5; 8 bases are a match to TRBD2. The length of the CDR3 is 15 residues. J gave up 4 bases and V 4 bases, and 8 bases lay outside the gene matches. The V gene's germline CDR1 is MNHEY and CDR2 SVGAGI. The CDR3 DNA reads as TGTGCCAGCAGTTGGAGACTAGCGCTGGGAGAGACCCAGTACTTC. As protein: CASSWRLALGETQYF.

CDR3 DNA: TGTGCCAGCAGCTTAGTGGACTCCTGGGAGACCCAGTACTTC. This translates into CASSLVDSWETQYF. V usage is TRBV7-2 and J usage is TRBJ2-5; D possibly corresponds to TRBD2 (5 bases). Germline values: CDR1 SGHTA, CDR2 FQGNSA. V shed 1 base and J shed 5 bases, with 11 bases lying between them. The CDR3 is 14 residues long.

The rearrangement uses TRBV5-1 and TRBJ2-3, with TRBD1 identical over 10 bases. Germline V lookup: CDR1 SGHRS, CDR2 YFSETQ. The V gene end was trimmed by 3 bases and the J gene end by 5 bases; junction bases not matched to a gene: 9. This CDR3 is built from 16 residues. CDR3 loop: CASSYGTGVGGDTQYF. DNA of the CDR3: TGCGCCAGCAGCTACGGGACAGGGGTTGGTGGAGATACGCAGTATTTT. The whole variable domain, remainder taken from reference TRBV5-1 and TRBJ2-3, is KAGVTQTPRYLIKTRGQQVTLSCSPISGHRSVSWYQQTPGQGLQFLFEYFSETQRNKGNFPGRFSGRQFSNSRSEMNVSTLELGDSALYLCASSYGTGVGGDTQYFGPGTRLTVL.

The chain combines TRBV6-6 with TRBJ1-1; 7 nucleotides match TRBD1. Germline-derived CDR1 and CDR2 are MNHNY and SVGAGI (reference sequence). The V segment lost 6 bases and the J segment 10 bases; nucleotides outside the gene matches: 8. This CDR3 is 12 amino acids long. CDR3 residues: CASSRRDSPAFF. The CDR3 bases are TGTGCCAGCAGCCGCCGGGACAGCCCAGCTTTCTTT.

The J gene is TRBJ2-7, the V gene TRBV9; the D is unclear. V was trimmed by 3 bases and J by 4 bases, leaving 8 bases between them. CDR1 is SGDLS and CDR2 is YYNGEE in the germline V gene. The length of the CDR3 is 12 residues. This CDR3 is CASSGDAYEQYF. The CDR3 DNA is TGTGCCAGCAGCGGCGATGCGTACGAGCAGTACTTC. Full variable domain (rest looked up from reference TRBV9 and TRBJ2-7): DSGVTQTPKHLITATGQRVTLRCSPRSGDLSVYWYQQSLDQGLQFLIQYYNGEERAKGNILERFSAQQFPDLHSELNLSSLELGDSALYFCASSGDAYEQYFGPGTRLTVT.

The chain carries TRBV7-8 and TRBJ2-2; TRBD2 might be the D (6 bases). V lost 1 base and J 6 bases, leaving 12 bases between the germline ends. The germline CDR1 and CDR2 sequences are SGHVS and FQNEAQ. The CDR3 consists of 15 residues. The DNA of the CDR3 is TGTGCCAGCAGCTTAGTGTCTAGCGTCGCCGGGGAGCTGTTTTTT. Protein: CASSLVSSVAGELFF.